This T cell receptor (beta chain) derives from a study of metastatic and nonmetastatic thyroid tumors. Study in general: Both malignant and benign thyroid patients supplied peripheral blood and tumor or nodule tissue samples, across which the repertoires of these patients were then compared.

A word on this clone: An end of the junction differs from the germline gene, which may be a read error.

The entire patient cohort was treatment-naive prior to thyroid surgery. The CDR3 runs 16 residues. Germline values: CDR1 MDHEN, CDR2 SYDVKM. Via MiXCR, TCRdb re-called the PCR reads. The data hold approximately 13,000 clones, with approximately 30% observed a single time. This chain joins TRBV28 and TRBJ2-1; a possible D gene is TRBD2 (6 bases). Sequencing was performed on tumor tissue. This TCR came from a female donor with papillary thyroid cancer or a benign thyroid nodule (not recorded which). Some clones in this sample may be carry-over from other donors' samples. The CDR3 region is CSSSQTRLVVVCEQFF. Here the CDR3 DNA reads TGTTCCAGCAGTCAGACGCGACTAGTGGTGGTTTGTGAGCAGTTCTTC.